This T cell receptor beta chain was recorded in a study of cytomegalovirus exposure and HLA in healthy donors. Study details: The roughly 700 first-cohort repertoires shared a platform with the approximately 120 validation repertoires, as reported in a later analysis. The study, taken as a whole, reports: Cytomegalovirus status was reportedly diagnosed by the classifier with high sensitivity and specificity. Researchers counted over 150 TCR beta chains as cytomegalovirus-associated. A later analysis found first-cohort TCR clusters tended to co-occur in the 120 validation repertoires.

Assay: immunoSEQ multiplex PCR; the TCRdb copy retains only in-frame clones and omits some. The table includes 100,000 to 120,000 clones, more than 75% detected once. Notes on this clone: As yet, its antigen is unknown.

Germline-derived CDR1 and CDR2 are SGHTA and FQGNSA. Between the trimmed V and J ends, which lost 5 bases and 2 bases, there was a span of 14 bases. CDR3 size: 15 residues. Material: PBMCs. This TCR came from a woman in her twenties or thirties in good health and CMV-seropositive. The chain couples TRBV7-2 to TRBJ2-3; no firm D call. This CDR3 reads CASSPQGGYTDTQYF. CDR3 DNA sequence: TGTGCCAGCAGCCCCCAAGGCGGTTACACAGATACGCAGTATTTT.